This T cell receptor beta chain stems from a study of T cells in Graves' hyperthyroidism and ophthalmopathy. Whole-study results and caveats: Ophthalmopathy, which appeared later, was predicted by the model a median approximately 6 months before onset.

The investigators amplified TCR beta CDR3 regions from RNA transcripts. First-round RT-PCR of the TCR CDR3 relied on the HTBI primer set. In TCRdb, the multiplex PCR reads were re-called with MiXCR into one record per CDR3 protein. The repertoire has about 770,000 distinct CDR3 sequences, roughly a sixth of them found once; the top ten carry approximately 16%. Per germline, CDR1 PRHDT and CDR2 FYEKMQ (reference sequence). The CDR3 spans 16 residues. V was clipped by 6 bases and J by 4 bases, with 19 bases between them. A sample of blood taken at first hyperthyroidism diagnosis preceded any ophthalmopathy symptoms. This clonotype was detected a few times. Its antigen is still unknown.

The rearrangement uses TRBV13 and TRBJ2-4, with a tentative D call TRBD2 (5 bases). The sequenced material came from blood. The source is a woman in her forties or fifties with Graves' hyperthyroidism that later progressed to Graves' ophthalmopathy. The CDR3 loop reads CASSSSGLRVKNIQYF. Written as DNA, the CDR3 is TGTGCCAGCAGTTCCTCGGGGTTGCGGGTTAAAAACATTCAGTACTTC. The full variable domain, with the rest looked up from reference TRBV13 and TRBJ2-4, is AAGVIQSPRHLIKEKRETATLKCYPIPRHDTVYWYQQGPGQDPQFLISFYEKMQSDKGSIPDRFSAQQFSDYHSELNMSSLELGDSALYFCASSSSGLRVKNIQYFGAGTRLSVL.